The 27 T cell receptor beta chains below come from one sample, sequenced in a study of T-cell memory formation after mild COVID-19. TCRdb called the 5' RACE reads again in MiXCR, with one record for every CDR3 protein. This table holds about half a million distinct CDR3 sequences, 18% found once. The sample taken for sequencing was PBMCs or a T cell subset sorted from them (not recorded which). The source of these receptors is an adult woman who had mild COVID-19 (a few samples of this study predate the infection). Cell type and time point are not known.

This clonotype was recorded a few times. CDR3 amino acids: CASSADRGSGNTIYF. In DNA, the CDR3 is TGCGCCAGCAGCGCAGACAGGGGATCTGGAAACACCATATATTTT. This chain uses TRBV5-1 with TRBJ1-3; 8 nucleotides agree with TRBD1. The CDR3 sequence is 15 residues long. Germline CDR1 and CDR2: SGHRS and YFSETQ. Trimming took 4 bases from V and 1 from J; bases not matched to a gene: 4. The entire variable domain, with the rest obtained from reference TRBV5-1 and TRBJ1-3, is as follows: KAGVTQTPRYLIKTRGQQVTLSCSPISGHRSVSWYQQTPGQGLQFLFEYFSETQRNKGNFPGRFSGRQFSNSRSEMNVSTLELGDSALYLCASSADRGSGNTIYFGEGSWLTVV.

This clonotype was seen a few times. The chain uses TRBV12-3 or TRBV12-4 and TRBJ2-3, with D possibly matching TRBD2 (5 bases). The CDR3 spans 12 residues. Deletions cut 8 bases from V and 6 bases from J, with 12 bases between. CDR3 region: CASGPRGDTQYF. CDR3 bases: TGTGCCAGCGGACCCCGCGGGGATACGCAGTATTTT.

This chain links TRBV12-3 or TRBV12-4 with TRBJ2-2, with D hard to call. V gave up 6 bases and J gave up 3 bases, with 8 bases separating them. This CDR3 has 13 amino acids. The CDR3 bases are TGTGCCAGCAGGTCTACAGACACCGGGGAGCTGTTTTTT. Encoded protein: CASRSTDTGELFF.

This clonotype was found a few times. The CDR3 coding sequence is TGTGCCAGCAGCCATAGGGTCTACGAGCAGTACTTC. It yields the protein CASSHRVYEQYF. The chain is built from TRBV3-1 and TRBJ2-7; no clear D gene. Germline CDR1 is LGHDT and CDR2 is YNNKEL (reference sequence). V was pared by 3 bases and J by 3 bases, with 6 bases between. CDR3 length equals 12 residues.

This clonotype showed up just a few times. The rearrangement uses TRBV5-1 and TRBJ2-4; 7 bases map to TRBD1. V lost 5 bases and J lost 0; bases outside the gene matches: 2. Per the germline V gene, CDR1 is SGHRS and CDR2 is YFSETQ. This CDR3 region has 14 residues. CDR3 nucleotides: TGCGCCAGCAGGGCAGGGGGAGCCAAAAACATTCAGTACTTC. This codes for CASRAGGAKNIQYF.

The chain couples TRBV7-8 to TRBJ1-1; 11 nucleotides line up with TRBD1. Trimming at V came to 5 bases and at J to 9 bases, leaving 11 bases not matched to a gene. CDR1 and CDR2 (germline): SGHVS, FQNEAQ. The CDR3 spans 15 residues. CDR3 nucleotide sequence: TGTGCCAGCAGCCCCCGGACAGGGGGCGCCGTCAAAGCTTTCTTT. It is translated as CASSPRTGGAVKAFF.

CDR3 sequence: CASSGGTGYYGYTF. In nucleotides, the CDR3 is TGTGCCAGCAGCGGGGGGACAGGGTATTATGGCTACACCTTC. This sequence joins TRBV9 and TRBJ1-2, with 9 bases lining up with TRBD1. J lost 5 bases, V lost 3 bases, and 5 bases had no gene match. Germline lookup yields CDR1 SGDLS and CDR2 YYNGEE. This CDR3 has 14 amino acids.

This clonotype was seen a few times. J is TRBJ1-1 and V is TRBV9; D ambiguous. The CDR3 covers 13 residues. V was trimmed by 0 bases and J by 1 base, leaving 4 bases between them. Germline V CDR1 and CDR2: SGDLS, YYNGEE. CDR3 in DNA: TGTGCCAGCAGCGTAGTACAGAACACTGAAGCTTTCTTT. Encoded protein: CASSVVQNTEAFF.

This sequence joins TRBV3-1 and TRBJ1-4, with D perhaps matching TRBD1 (6 bases). The V gene lost 4 bases and the J gene lost 3 bases, with 12 bases spanning the gap. This CDR3 region has 15 residues. Germline V gene sequence: CDR1 LGHDT, CDR2 YNNKEL (reference sequence). The CDR3 sequence is CASSLARTANEKLFF. The DNA of the CDR3 is TGTGCCAGCAGCCTAGCTCGGACAGCTAATGAAAAACTGTTTTTT.

The rearrangement joins TRBV4-1 to TRBJ2-4, with D perhaps matching TRBD1 or TRBD2 (5 bases each). V dropped 7 bases and J dropped 6 bases, with 19 bases sitting between them. Germline CDR1 MGHRA, CDR2 YSYEKL. The CDR3 loop spans 15 amino acids. The CDR3 DNA sequence: TGCGCCAGCACCAATGAGAGGAATGGGGGAAACATTCAGTACTTC. It specifies CASTNERNGGNIQYF.

This clonotype was seen a few times. The chain carries TRBV14 and TRBJ2-3, with D possibly matching TRBD1 (5 bases). CDR1 is SGHDN, CDR2 FVKESK, per germline. The CDR3 contains 17 residues. V lost 1 base and J 3 bases, leaving 17 bases between the germline ends. The CDR3 DNA reads TGTGCCAGCAGCCAAGGCGTTGGACATCGACTTACAGATACGCAGTATTTT. Amino acids: CASSQGVGHRLTDTQYF.

This clonotype has a handful of counts. CDR3 residues: CATMLPVSGRGRDEQFF. Written as DNA, the CDR3 is TGTGCCACCATGCTCCCCGTTAGTGGGCGGGGCCGGGATGAGCAGTTCTTC. This chain joins TRBV15 and TRBJ2-1; D possibly corresponds to TRBD2 (6 bases). Per the germline V gene, CDR1 is LNHNV and CDR2 is YYDKDF (reference sequence). Trimming took 7 bases from V and 8 from J, leaving 27 bases between them. The CDR3 extends over 17 amino acids. Filled out from reference TRBV15 and TRBJ2-1, the complete variable domain reads DAMVIQNPRYQVTQFGKPVTLSCSQTLNHNVMYWYQQKSSQAPKLLFHYYDKDFNNEADTPDNFQSRRPNTSFCFLDIRSPGLGDTAMYLCATMLPVSGRGRDEQFFGPGTRLTVL.

The chain has TRBV5-1 and TRBJ2-1, with TRBD2 identical over 11 bases. CDR1 is SGHRS and CDR2 is YFSETQ in the germline V gene. The V gene end was trimmed by 3 bases and the J gene end by 5 bases; junction bases not matched to a gene: 10. CDR3 length equals 17 residues. CDR3 sequence: CASSSRSLAGGNNEQFF. CDR3 DNA: TGCGCCAGCAGCTCCCGGTCCTTAGCGGGAGGGAACAATGAGCAGTTCTTC.

This clonotype appeared a few times. This chain links TRBV5-6 with TRBJ2-1; 8 bases map to TRBD1. The trim removed 6 bases at V and 1 base at J, leaving 3 bases unmatched. The CDR3 totals 14 residues. CDR1 SGHDT and CDR2 YYEEEE come from the germline V gene. The chain's CDR3 is CASTRTGSYNEQFF. As DNA, the CDR3 is TGTGCCAGCACCCGGACAGGGTCCTACAATGAGCAGTTCTTC.

The rearrangement uses TRBV12-3 or TRBV12-4 and TRBJ2-3; D is perhaps TRBD1 (5 bases). V lost 3 bases, J lost 2 bases, and 9 bases lay in between. The length of the CDR3 is 14 residues. DNA for the CDR3: TGTGCCAGCAGTTTCCGACAGATCACAGATACGCAGTATTTT. The encoded protein is CASSFRQITDTQYF.

The chain has TRBV9 and TRBJ2-5; D is tentatively TRBD1 or TRBD2 (6 bases each). V lost 2 bases and J 0 bases, leaving 11 bases between the germline ends. There are 15 residues in the CDR3. Germline-derived CDR1 and CDR2 are SGDLS and YYNGEE. The CDR3 loop is CASSVRGLYQETQYF. The CDR3 DNA reads TGTGCCAGCAGCGTCCGGGGGCTGTACCAAGAGACCCAGTACTTC.

This clonotype was recorded a few times. The CDR3 nucleotides read TGTGCCACCAGCATGGAGCGGGGGGTTCTCACAGTAGCGCAGTATTTT. It specifies CATSMERGVLTVAQYF. The chain uses TRBV15 and TRBJ2-3; TRBD2 matches 9 bases. This CDR3 has 16 residues. CDR1 LNHNV and CDR2 YYDKDF come from the germline V gene (reference sequence). The J segment lost 10 bases and the V segment lost 4 bases, leaving 15 bases of the junction unmatched.

This clonotype was seen more than once but under ten times. The chain couples TRBV7-2 to TRBJ1-5; 7 nucleotides agree with TRBD1. With 4 bases clipped from V and 3 bases from J, the junction kept 6 bases outside the gene matches. This CDR3 is 15 amino acids long. CDR1 and CDR2 from the germline V gene are SGHTA and FQGNSA. The CDR3 bases are TGTGCCAGCAGCTCCGTAGGGACAGACAATCAGCCCCAGCATTTT. This translates into CASSSVGTDNQPQHF. The whole variable domain, remainder taken from reference TRBV7-2 and TRBJ1-5, is GAGVSQSPSNKVTEKGKDVELRCDPISGHTALYWYRQSLGQGLEFLIYFQGNSAPDKSGLPSDRFSAERTGGSVSTLTIQRTQQEDSAVYLCASSSVGTDNQPQHFGDGTRLSIL.

This clonotype was counted a few times. The V call is TRBV6-5, the J call TRBJ2-1; D possibly corresponds to TRBD2 (6 bases). This CDR3 is built from 13 residues. Germline values: CDR1 MNHEY, CDR2 SVGAGI. V was pared by 7 bases and J by 6 bases, with 13 bases between. CDR3 sequence reads: CASTANSGNEQFF. In nucleotides, the CDR3 is TGTGCCAGCACCGCTAATAGCGGCAATGAGCAGTTCTTC.

This chain connects TRBV30 to TRBJ2-3; no definite D call. CDR1 GTSNPN and CDR2 SVGIG come from the germline V gene (reference sequence). V was cut by 1 base and J by 2 bases, with 10 bases left in between. The CDR3 runs 14 residues. The CDR3, as DNA: TGTGCCTGGAGTGCCGGTTACTCCACAGATACGCAGTATTTT. Translated, it gives CAWSAGYSTDTQYF. The whole variable domain, remainder taken from reference TRBV30 and TRBJ2-3, is SQTIHQWPATLVQPVGSPLSLECTVEGTSNPNLYWYRQAAGRGLQLLFYSVGIGQISSEVPQNLSASRPQDRQFILSSKKLLLSDSGFYLCAWSAGYSTDTQYFGPGTRLTVL.

The genes are TRBV9 and TRBJ2-3; TRBD2 aligns across 11 bases. The CDR3 spans 14 residues. J gave up 6 bases and V 4 bases, and 4 bases lay outside the gene matches. Germline loops: CDR1 SGDLS, CDR2 YYNGEE. CDR3 protein: CASSLRLAGDTQYF. CDR3 sequence (DNA): TGTGCCAGCAGCCTCCGACTAGCGGGGGATACGCAGTATTTT.

This clonotype was found a few times. The chain couples TRBV3-1 to TRBJ1-1; no reliable D call. V was cut by 0 bases and J by 0 bases, with 8 bases left in between. The CDR3 spans 15 residues. Germline CDR1 LGHDT, CDR2 YNNKEL (reference sequence). In nucleotides, the CDR3 is TGTGCCAGCAGCCAAGACCGGCGGCTGAACACTGAAGCTTTCTTT. It encodes CASSQDRRLNTEAFF.

This clonotype was observed many times. The gene calls are TRBV6-2 or TRBV6-3 and TRBJ2-3; TRBD2 aligns across 13 bases. The CDR3 extends over 16 amino acids. Per the germline V gene, CDR1 is MNHEY and CDR2 is SVGEGT. Losses at the gene ends were 0 bases for V and 7 bases for J; bases not matched to a gene: 4. CDR3 residues: CASSYSPGLAGNTQYF. In DNA, the CDR3 is TGTGCCAGCAGTTACTCGCCGGGACTAGCGGGGAATACGCAGTATTTT.

This clonotype appeared a few times. This rearrangement joins TRBV27 to TRBJ2-7; D gene unclear. This CDR3 spans 15 amino acids. V was pared by 0 bases and J by 7 bases, with 16 bases between. Germline V lookup: CDR1 MNHEY, CDR2 SMNVEV (reference sequence). In DNA, the CDR3 is TGTGCCAGCAGTTTATCCTCACCCTGGCTCGGGGAGCAGTACTTC. Amino acids: CASSLSSPWLGEQYF.

This chain connects TRBV7-6 to TRBJ2-3, with TRBD1 identical over 7 bases. V lost 0 bases to trimming and J lost 1 base; unmatched junction nucleotides: 7. CDR3 length: 17 amino acids. Germline V lookup: CDR1 SGHVS, CDR2 FNYEAQ. The CDR3 coding sequence is TGTGCCAGCAGCTTAGCGGGCCGGACAGGCCGCACAGATACGCAGTATTTT. It translates to CASSLAGRTGRTDTQYF.

This clonotype was observed a few times. CDR3 sequence: CASSPRGLAFFYNEQFF. DNA for the CDR3: TGTGCCAGCAGCCCTAGAGGCCTAGCTTTTTTCTACAATGAGCAGTTCTTC. The rearrangement joins TRBV7-9 to TRBJ2-1; a weak D match, TRBD2 (5 bases). This CDR3 comprises 17 residues. Trimming took 5 bases from V and 3 from J, leaving 20 bases between them. Germline CDR1 reads SEHNR; CDR2 reads FQNEAQ (reference sequence).

This clonotype was counted between two and nine times. The rearrangement uses TRBV5-8 and TRBJ2-1; D gene unclear. The germline V gene encodes CDR1 SGHTS and CDR2 YDEGEE. The CDR3 covers 14 residues. Trimming took 5 bases from V and 4 from J, leaving 13 bases between them. The CDR3, as DNA: TGTGCCAGCAGTCCGCGCTCTTGGTACAATGAGCAGTTCTTC. Translated: CASSPRSWYNEQFF.